This entry features one T cell receptor beta chain sequence. What it recognizes is unknown. The sample belongs to a study of T-cell memory formation after mild COVID-19. The study, taken as a whole, reports: Balance between CD4 and CD8 was seen in clones contracting day 15 to 85, and a CD4+ lean was seen in later expanders. Nothing confirmed that second-wave clones peaking on day 37 were specific for SARS-CoV-2.

In TCRdb, the 5' RACE reads were re-called with MiXCR into one record per CDR3 protein. The repertoire holds around 370,000 distinct CDR3 sequences, roughly 21% seen once, with 9.5% to 15% in the top ten. Germline V gene lookup returns CDR1 MGHRA and CDR2 YSYEKL. J lost 3 bases, V lost 0 bases, and 4 bases had no gene match. The CDR3 spans 15 residues. The chain recombines TRBV4-1 with TRBJ1-2; TRBD1 aligns across 7 bases. Sequenced material: PBMCs or a T cell subset sorted from them (not recorded which). This receptor was taken from an adult woman who had mild COVID-19 (a few samples of this study predate the infection). Cell type and time point are not known. This CDR3 is CASSQEGGRYYGYTF. CDR3 coding DNA: TGCGCCAGCAGCCAAGAAGGGGGCAGGTACTATGGCTACACCTTC.